This T cell receptor (beta chain) appears in the sequencing data of a study of vaccination effects on CD4 cells after COVID-19 (dated by TCRdb to 2021 to 2024). Background for the entire study: Across the study, the median time from the second dose to post-vaccine sampling was 72 days (range 14 to 241). In the study, cultures from other donors were sequenced using the Oncomine TCR Beta short-read assay on an Illumina iSeq 100. The full study included over 8 COVID-19 convalescent patients and several SARS-CoV-2-naive healthy vaccine recipients. SARS-CoV-2 spike-specific CD4+ TCR repertoires from before and after mRNA vaccination were compared in COVID-19 convalescent patients and in infection-naive vaccine recipients.

CDR3 length: 15 amino acids, cysteine to phenylalanine. The read is trimmed to its CDR3 DNA, 45 bases read in frame from base 1. Trimming removed 4 bases from V and 8 bases from J; the gene matches leave 8 bases unexplained. The germline V gene supplies CDR1 SGDLS and CDR2 YYNGEE. In the ViraFEST assay, PBMC were stimulated with viral peptide pools, and TCR sequencing was then used to find antigen-specific CD4+ T cell clonotypes based on their expansion. After around ten days of culture, CD4+ T cells were isolated with the EasySep CD4+ T cell isolation kit. Two doses of either the BNT162b2 or the mRNA-1273 mRNA SARS-CoV-2 vaccine were administered to participants. Negative nucleocapsid antibody results before and after vaccination confirmed that the healthy vaccine recipients had no prior SARS-CoV-2 infection. Approximately 2.1 million PBMC per well were cultured in IMDM with 5% human AB serum, 8 to 10 IU/ml IL-2 and gentamicin, plus 10 ug/ml peptides. On days 3 and 7, half of the culture medium was replaced with fresh IL-2-containing medium. Unless noted otherwise, every peptide stimulation condition was grown in triplicate wells. Using Ficoll-Paque Plus gradient centrifugation, PBMC were separated from whole blood and then either used fresh or cryopreserved at -140C. Overlapping peptide pools spanned the spike proteins of SARS-CoV-2 and the common cold coronaviruses HCoV-NL63, HCoV-OC43 and HCoV-229E. Genomic DNA was extracted from cultured CD4+ T cells with the QIAamp micro DNA kit.

The library was produced with the immunoSEQ multiplex PCR assay. DNA from the CD4+ T cells that had been cultured and isolated underwent TCR beta CDR3 sequencing. In the original analysis: Non-productive TCR sequences were removed, reads were trimmed to the CDR3 region, and CDR3s of at least 7 amino acids were retained. The MANAFEST web app was used to identify antigen-specific clonotypes by comparing expansion in peptide wells with expansion in reference cultures. To count as positive, a clone had to show expansion at FDR<0.05 compared with the reference and with all other wells, an odds ratio above 5, and a frequency above 0.1% in two replicate wells. A clonotype was defined as cross-reactive if the clonotype was significantly expanded both in SARS-CoV-2 spike wells and in at least one common cold coronavirus spike condition. Using the stringdist R package, CDR3 similarity was measured by Levenshtein distance, and unrooted trees were constructed with ape in R 3.6.1. The immuneACCESS repertoire file appears here via TCRdb, limited to in-frame rearrangements. These files lack a portion of the clones; in checked studies, under half of the deficit traces to unresolved V genes, and the cause of the others is not known. That table is the source of V, J and clone size, and D and trimming were worked out from the DNA. A total of tens of thousands of clones appear in this sample, about 72% of them only once. The ten largest clones represent about 9.1% of the sample.

To note about this clone: No antigen is known for it. No base quality information exists; no much larger clone differs at one position.

What the authors observed across the whole study: In healthy vaccine recipients, vaccine-induced clones were almost all SARS-CoV-2 mono-reactive, with only 1 of 255 being cross-reactive with common cold coronaviruses. Marked clonal contraction was observed in both infection-induced and vaccine-induced clones at late post-vaccination timepoints, consistent with waning T cell responses. Only a small number of convalescent patients were included, and no early post-infection timepoints were available, which limited the study.

Sample: CD4+ T cells from PBMCs cultured with HCoV-229E spike peptides, taken after COVID-19 vaccination. The cell subset or site label, as the study defines it: HCoV-229E spike overlapping peptide pool stimulation. The source of this sequence is a human donor who received a COVID-19 vaccine. The V and J segments used are TRBV9 and TRBJ2-1; a stretch of 11 junction bases matches TRBD2. The CDR3 sequence is CASSPQLAGEYEQFF. The DNA sequence reads TGTGCCAGCAGCCCCCAACTAGCGGGAGAGTATGAGCAGTTCTTC.